A single sample gave rise to the 6 T cell receptor beta chains below, sequenced in a study of T cells in Graves' hyperthyroidism and ophthalmopathy. It was RNA transcripts that yielded the amplified TCR beta CDR3 regions. Researchers ran a first-round RT-PCR on the TCR CDR3 using the HTBI primer set. Each CDR3 protein is one row after TCRdb ran MiXCR on the multiplex PCR reads. The top ten clones hold 7.5% to 9.5% of a sample with approximately 870,000 distinct CDR3 sequences, 38% of them seen once. The sequenced material came from blood. These receptors all stem from a man between 18 and 29 years old with Graves' hyperthyroidism.

A word on this clonotype: This sequence may be a read error, since a much larger clone differs from it by one base. The CDR3 DNA is TGTGCTAGCATTCCTCCCGGGACACCAGCGGAAGGGGCCAACGTCCTGACTTTC. Translated: CASIPPGTPAEGANVLTF. V usage is TRBV7-7 and J usage is TRBJ2-6, with TRBD1 as a possible D gene (6 bases). The CDR3 is 18 residues long. Germline V gives CDR1 SSHAT, CDR2 FNYEAQ (reference sequence). Looking up the rest from reference TRBV7-7 and TRBJ2-6 gives the full variable domain: GAGVSQSPRYKVTKRGQDVTLRCDPISSHATLYWYQQALGQGPEFLTYFNYEAQPDKSGLPSDRFSAERPEGSISTLTIQRTEQRDSAMYRCASIPPGTPAEGANVLTFGAGSRLTVL.

There are a few counts of this clonotype. The J gene is TRBJ2-7, the V gene TRBV5-4; TRBD2 matches 8 bases. Per the germline V gene, CDR1 is SGHNT and CDR2 is YYREEE (reference sequence). With V trimmed by 0 bases and J by 3 bases, 2 bases remained unmatched. The CDR3 is 14 amino acids. The CDR3 sequence: CASSLDGRDYEQYF. Here the CDR3 DNA reads TGTGCCAGCAGCTTGGACGGGAGGGACTACGAGCAGTACTTC.

There are a few counts of this clonotype. V gene TRBV7-2 combines with J gene TRBJ1-4; 9 nucleotides agree with TRBD1. This CDR3 is 14 amino acids long. Trimming at V came to 6 bases and at J to 8 bases, leaving 7 bases not matched to a gene. Germline CDR1 reads SGHTA; CDR2 reads FQGNSA. The CDR3 reads CASSPGGTGEKLFF. The CDR3 DNA follows: TGTGCCAGCAGTCCGGGGGGGACAGGGGAAAAACTGTTTTTT.

This sequence joins TRBV7-9 and TRBJ2-4, with 8 bases matching TRBD1. The CDR3 covers 14 residues. The V gene's germline CDR1 is SEHNR and CDR2 FQNEAQ (reference sequence). With V trimmed by 4 bases and J by 7 bases, 6 bases remained unmatched. The CDR3 bases are TGTGCCAGCAGCTCTTGGACAGGGAAGAACATTCAGTACTTC. Residues: CASSSWTGKNIQYF.

Ten or more counts support this clonotype. The chain is built from TRBV15 and TRBJ1-5; tentative D call: TRBD1 (5 bases). The germline CDR1 and CDR2 sequences are LNHNV and YYDKDF (reference sequence). The CDR3 is 16 residues long. V was clipped by 0 bases and J by 3 bases, with 12 bases between them. CDR3 residues: CATSREWGSDNQPQHF. The CDR3 DNA follows: TGTGCCACCAGCAGAGAATGGGGGAGTGACAATCAGCCCCAGCATTTT.

This clonotype was counted a few times. The rearrangement uses TRBV10-1 and TRBJ2-7; D gene uncertain. CDR1 and CDR2 from the germline V gene are WNHNN and SYGVQD (reference sequence). Between the trimmed V and J ends, which lost 0 bases and 7 bases, there was a span of 13 bases. The CDR3 is 14 residues long. CDR3 protein: CASSESIPASEQYF. The CDR3 nucleotides are TGCGCCAGCAGTGAGTCTATACCGGCTAGTGAGCAGTACTTC.